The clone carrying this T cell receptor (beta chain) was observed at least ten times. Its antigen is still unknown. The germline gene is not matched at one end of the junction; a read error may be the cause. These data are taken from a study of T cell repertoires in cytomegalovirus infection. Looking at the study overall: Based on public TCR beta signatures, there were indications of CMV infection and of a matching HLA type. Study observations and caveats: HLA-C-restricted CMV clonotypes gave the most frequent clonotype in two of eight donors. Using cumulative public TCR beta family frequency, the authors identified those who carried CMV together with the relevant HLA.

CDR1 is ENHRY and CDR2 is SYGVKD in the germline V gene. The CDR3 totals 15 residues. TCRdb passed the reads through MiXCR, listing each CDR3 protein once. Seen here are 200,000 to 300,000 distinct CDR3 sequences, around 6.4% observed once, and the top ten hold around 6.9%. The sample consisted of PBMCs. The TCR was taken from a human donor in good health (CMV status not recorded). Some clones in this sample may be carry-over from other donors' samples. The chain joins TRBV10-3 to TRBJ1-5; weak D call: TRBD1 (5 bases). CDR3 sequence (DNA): TGTGCCATCAGTGAGTCTTGGACACCCAATCAGCCCCGGCATTTT. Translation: CAISESWTPNQPRHF.